This T cell receptor (beta chain) was captured in a study of blood T cell repertoires in COVID-19. Only in-frame clones appear in the TCRdb table, and some are missing; sequencing was by immunoSEQ multiplex PCR. The sample includes tens of thousands of clones, around 90% of them seen just once. The receptor was derived from a human donor with active COVID-19. The donor label of this sample is uncertain. Sequenced: peripheral blood.

CDR3: CASSQNTGDSDTQYF. As DNA, the CDR3 is TGCGCCAGCAGCCAAAATACAGGGGATTCAGATACGCAGTATTTT. V usage is TRBV4-1 and J usage is TRBJ2-3; 7 bases fit TRBD1. Germline trimming cut 2 bases from V and 4 bases from J; bases unmatched to any gene: 6. The V gene's germline CDR1 is MGHRA and CDR2 YSYEKL. This CDR3 is 15 amino acids long.